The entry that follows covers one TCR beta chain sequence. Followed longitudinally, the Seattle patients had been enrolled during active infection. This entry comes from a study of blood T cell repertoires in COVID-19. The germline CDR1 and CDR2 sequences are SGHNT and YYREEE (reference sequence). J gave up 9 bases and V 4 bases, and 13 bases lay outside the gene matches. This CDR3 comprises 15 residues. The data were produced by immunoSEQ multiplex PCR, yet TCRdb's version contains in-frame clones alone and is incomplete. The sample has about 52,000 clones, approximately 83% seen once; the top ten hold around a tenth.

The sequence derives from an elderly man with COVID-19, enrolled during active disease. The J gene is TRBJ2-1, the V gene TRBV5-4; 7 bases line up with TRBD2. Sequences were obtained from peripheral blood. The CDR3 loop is CASSPSGGREFEQFF. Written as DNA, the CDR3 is TGTGCCAGCAGCCCCTCTGGAGGGCGGGAGTTTGAGCAGTTCTTC. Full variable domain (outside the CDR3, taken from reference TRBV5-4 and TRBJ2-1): ETGVTQSPTHLIKTRGQQVTLRCSSQSGHNTVSWYQQALGQGPQFIFQYYREEENGRGNFPPRFSGLQFPNYSSELNVNALELDDSALYLCASSPSGGREFEQFFGPGTRLTVL.